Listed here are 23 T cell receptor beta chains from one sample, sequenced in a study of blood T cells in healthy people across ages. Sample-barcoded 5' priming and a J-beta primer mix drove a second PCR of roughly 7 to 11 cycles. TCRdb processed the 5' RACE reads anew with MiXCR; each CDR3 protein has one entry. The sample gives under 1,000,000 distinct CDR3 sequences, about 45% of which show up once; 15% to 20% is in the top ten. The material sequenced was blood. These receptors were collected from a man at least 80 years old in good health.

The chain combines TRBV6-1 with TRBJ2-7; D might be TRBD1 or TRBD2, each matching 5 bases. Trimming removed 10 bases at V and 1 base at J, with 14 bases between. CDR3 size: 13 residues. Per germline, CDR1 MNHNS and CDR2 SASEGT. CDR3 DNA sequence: TGTGCCACTGGGACCGACCCTTCCTACGAGCAGTACTTC. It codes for CATGTDPSYEQYF.

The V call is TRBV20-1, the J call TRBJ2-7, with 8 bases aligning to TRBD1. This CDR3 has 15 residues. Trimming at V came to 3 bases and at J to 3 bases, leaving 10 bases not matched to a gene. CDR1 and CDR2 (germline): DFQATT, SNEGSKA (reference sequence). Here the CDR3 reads CSASDTGTGRYEQYF. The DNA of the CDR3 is TGCAGTGCTAGCGATACCGGGACAGGACGCTACGAGCAGTACTTC.

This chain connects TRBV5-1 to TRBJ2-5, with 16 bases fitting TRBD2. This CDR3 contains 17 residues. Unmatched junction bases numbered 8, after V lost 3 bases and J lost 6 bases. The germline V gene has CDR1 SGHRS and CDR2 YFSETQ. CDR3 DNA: TGCGCCAGCAGCTCGGGACTAGCGGGAGGGGTCCCTCAGACCCAGTACTTC. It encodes CASSSGLAGGVPQTQYF.

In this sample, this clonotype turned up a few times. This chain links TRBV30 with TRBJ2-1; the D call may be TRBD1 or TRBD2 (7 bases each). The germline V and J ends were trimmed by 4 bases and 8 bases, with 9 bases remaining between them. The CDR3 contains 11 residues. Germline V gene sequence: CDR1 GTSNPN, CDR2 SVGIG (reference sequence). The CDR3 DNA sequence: TGTGCCTGGACAGGGGGGGATGAGCAGTTCTTC. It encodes CAWTGGDEQFF.

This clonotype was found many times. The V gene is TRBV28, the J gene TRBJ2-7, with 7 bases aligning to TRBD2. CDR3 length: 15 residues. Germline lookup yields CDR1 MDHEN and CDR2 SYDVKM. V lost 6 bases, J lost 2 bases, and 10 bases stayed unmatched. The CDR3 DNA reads TGTGCCAGCAGCTCCCCTTCCAGCGGGACCTACGAGCAGTACTTC. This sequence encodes CASSSPSSGTYEQYF.

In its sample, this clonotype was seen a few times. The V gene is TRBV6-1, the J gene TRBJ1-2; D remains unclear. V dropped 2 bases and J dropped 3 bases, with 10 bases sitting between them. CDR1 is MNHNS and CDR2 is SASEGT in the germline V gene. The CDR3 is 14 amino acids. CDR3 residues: CASSESGQYYGYTF. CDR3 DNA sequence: TGTGCCAGCAGTGAAAGTGGTCAGTACTATGGCTACACCTTC.

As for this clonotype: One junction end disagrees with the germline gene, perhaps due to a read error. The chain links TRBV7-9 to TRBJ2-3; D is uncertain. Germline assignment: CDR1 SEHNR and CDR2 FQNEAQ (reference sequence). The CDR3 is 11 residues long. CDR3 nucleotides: TGTGCCAGCAGCTTAGGGGATACGCATTATTTT. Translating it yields CASSLGDTHYF.

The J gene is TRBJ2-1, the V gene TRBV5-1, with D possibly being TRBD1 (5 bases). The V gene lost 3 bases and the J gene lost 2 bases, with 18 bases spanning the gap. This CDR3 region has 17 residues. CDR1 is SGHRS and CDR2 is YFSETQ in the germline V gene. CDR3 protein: CASSSPGWGGTYNEQFF. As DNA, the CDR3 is TGCGCCAGCAGCTCCCCGGGTTGGGGCGGTACCTACAATGAGCAGTTCTTC.

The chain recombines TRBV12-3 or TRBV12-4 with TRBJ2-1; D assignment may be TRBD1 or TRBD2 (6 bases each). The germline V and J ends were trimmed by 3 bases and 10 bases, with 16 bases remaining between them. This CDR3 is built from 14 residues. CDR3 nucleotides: TGTGCCAGCAGTTTTGGGGGGCTCGATGGGGAGCAGTTCTTC. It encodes CASSFGGLDGEQFF.

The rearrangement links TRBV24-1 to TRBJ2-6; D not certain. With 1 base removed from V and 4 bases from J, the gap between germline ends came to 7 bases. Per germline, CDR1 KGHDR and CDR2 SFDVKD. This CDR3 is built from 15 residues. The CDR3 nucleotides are TGTGCCACCAGTGATTTTGGTGGGGGGGCCAACGTCCTGACTTTC. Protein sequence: CATSDFGGGANVLTF.

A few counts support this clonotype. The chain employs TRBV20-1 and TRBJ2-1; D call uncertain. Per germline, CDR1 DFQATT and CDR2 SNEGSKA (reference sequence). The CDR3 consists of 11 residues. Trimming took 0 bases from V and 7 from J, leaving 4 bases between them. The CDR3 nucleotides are TGCAGTGCTAGAGATGAAAATGAGCAGTTCTTC. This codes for CSARDENEQFF.

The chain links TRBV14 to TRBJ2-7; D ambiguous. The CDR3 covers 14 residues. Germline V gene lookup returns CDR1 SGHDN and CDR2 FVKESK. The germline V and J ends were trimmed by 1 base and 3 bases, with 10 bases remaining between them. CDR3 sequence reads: CASSQVDKFYEQYF. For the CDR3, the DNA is TGTGCCAGCAGCCAAGTTGACAAATTCTACGAGCAGTACTTC.

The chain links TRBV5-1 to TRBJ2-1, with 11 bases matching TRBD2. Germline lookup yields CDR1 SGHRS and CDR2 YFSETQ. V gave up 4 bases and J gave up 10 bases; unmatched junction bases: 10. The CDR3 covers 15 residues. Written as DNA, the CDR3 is TGCGCCAGCAGCCGGTCTAGCGGGGGGACCTACGAGCAGTTCTTC. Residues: CASSRSSGGTYEQFF.

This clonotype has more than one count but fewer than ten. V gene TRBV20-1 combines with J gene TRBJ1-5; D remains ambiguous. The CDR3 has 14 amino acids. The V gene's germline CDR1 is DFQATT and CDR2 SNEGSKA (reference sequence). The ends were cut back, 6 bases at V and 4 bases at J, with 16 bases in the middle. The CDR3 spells CSAIGRNGNQPQHF. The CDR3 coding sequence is TGCAGTGCCATCGGACGGAATGGAAATCAGCCCCAGCATTTT.

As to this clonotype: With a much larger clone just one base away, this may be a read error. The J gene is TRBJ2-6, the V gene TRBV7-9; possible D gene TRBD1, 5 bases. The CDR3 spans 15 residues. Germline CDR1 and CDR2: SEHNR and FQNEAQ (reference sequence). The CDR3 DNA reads TGTGCCAGCAGCTCCGACAGCTCTGGGGCCAACGCCCTGACTTTC. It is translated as CASSSDSSGANALTF.

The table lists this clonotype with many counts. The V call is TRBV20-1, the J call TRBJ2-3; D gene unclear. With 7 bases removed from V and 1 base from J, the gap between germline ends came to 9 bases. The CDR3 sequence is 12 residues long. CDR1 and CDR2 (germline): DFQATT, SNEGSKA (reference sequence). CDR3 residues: CSVGHGTDTQYF. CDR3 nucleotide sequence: TGCAGTGTTGGGCACGGCACAGATACGCAGTATTTT.

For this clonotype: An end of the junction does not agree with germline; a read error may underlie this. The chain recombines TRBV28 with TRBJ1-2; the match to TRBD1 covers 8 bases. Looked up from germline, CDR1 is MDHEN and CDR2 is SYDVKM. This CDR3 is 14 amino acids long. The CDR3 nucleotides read TGTGCCGGCAGTTTATCAACAGGGGGTGAGGGCTACACCTTC. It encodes CAGSLSTGGEGYTF.

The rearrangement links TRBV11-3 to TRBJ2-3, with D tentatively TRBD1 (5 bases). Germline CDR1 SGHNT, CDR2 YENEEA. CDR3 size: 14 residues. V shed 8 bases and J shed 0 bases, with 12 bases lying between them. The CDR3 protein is CASGKGASTDTQYF. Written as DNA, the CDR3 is TGTGCCAGCGGAAAAGGGGCAAGCACAGATACGCAGTATTTT.

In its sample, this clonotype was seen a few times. CDR3 DNA sequence: TGCAGTGCTAGTATTGCAGGGACTTTGAACACTGAAGCTTTCTTT. Protein sequence: CSASIAGTLNTEAFF. The V call is TRBV20-1, the J call TRBJ1-1, with D possibly being TRBD1 (5 bases). Germline values: CDR1 DFQATT, CDR2 SNEGSKA (reference sequence). V lost 3 bases and J lost 0, with 14 bases in between. The length of the CDR3 is 15 residues.

CDR3: CASSQLWDNSYEQYF. DNA for the CDR3: TGTGCCAGCAGCCAGCTTTGGGACAACTCCTACGAGCAGTACTTC. The chain employs TRBV3-1 and TRBJ2-7; D possibly corresponds to TRBD1 (6 bases). Germline-derived CDR1 and CDR2 are LGHDT and YNNKEL (reference sequence). Trimming stripped 3 bases from V and 0 bases from J, with 12 bases between. The CDR3 is 15 residues long.

The CDR3 is CASSLRGDHNEQYF. The CDR3 region has the DNA TGTGCCAGCAGCCTGAGGGGGGATCACAATGAGCAGTACTTC. This chain connects TRBV5-5 to TRBJ2-5; D could derive from TRBD1 or TRBD2 (6 bases each). V lost 4 bases and J lost 11, with 21 bases in between. The V gene's germline CDR1 is SGHKS and CDR2 YYEKEE (reference sequence). The CDR3 sequence is 14 residues long.

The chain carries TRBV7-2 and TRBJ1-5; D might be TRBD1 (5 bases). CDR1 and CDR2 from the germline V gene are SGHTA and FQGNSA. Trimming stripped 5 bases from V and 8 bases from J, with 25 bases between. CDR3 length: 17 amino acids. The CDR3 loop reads CASSPSRGTETLEPQHF. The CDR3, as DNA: TGTGCCAGCAGCCCCAGTAGGGGCACAGAGACCTTGGAGCCCCAGCATTTT.

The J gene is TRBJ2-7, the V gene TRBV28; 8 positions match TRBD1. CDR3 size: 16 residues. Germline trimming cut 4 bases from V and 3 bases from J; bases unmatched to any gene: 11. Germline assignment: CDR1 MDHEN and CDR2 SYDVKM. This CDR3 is CASSSTTGTGLYEQYF. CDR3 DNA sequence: TGTGCCAGCAGTTCAACTACCGGGACAGGACTCTACGAGCAGTACTTC.